This T cell receptor beta chain was sequenced for a study of PD-1 blockade in mismatch repair-deficient tumors. Turning to the study itself: Enrolled about 2013-2016, patients had progressing, pretreated mismatch repair-deficient cancers of 12 to 13 types.

The method was immunoSEQ multiplex PCR; TCRdb's version includes in-frame clones alone and lacks a portion of them. Altogether approximately 100,000 clones are present, over 75% being singletons, with the ten largest covering about 6.3%. Every patient had mismatch repair deficiency by PCR or immunohistochemistry. TCRs were sequenced from three patients responding to pembrolizumab. CDR1 is MNHEY and CDR2 is SMNVEV in the germline V gene (reference sequence). There are 14 residues in the CDR3. The source of this sequence is an adult with mismatch repair-deficient cancer. Here the sequenced sample was peripheral blood, taken 36 weeks after starting pembrolizumab. This sequence joins TRBV27 and TRBJ2-5, with D possibly being TRBD2 (5 bases). The assigned J gene may be wrong: the sequence end matches TRBJ2-7 better. The CDR3 bases are TGTGCCAGCAGTTTATCGCTAGCCTCCAGCGAGCAGTACTTC. It codes for CASSLSLASSEQYF.